The following is a TCR beta chain sequence with its context. Its antigen remains unidentified. Prior to sequencing, the ViraFEST assay stimulated PBMC with viral peptide pools, which expanded the antigen-specific CD4+ T cells. Subsequent to 10 days of culture, CD4+ T cells were isolated. The person was diagnosed with PCR-confirmed SARS-CoV-2 infection between March and December 2020. These data are taken from a study of vaccination effects on CD4 cells after COVID-19. This CDR3 has 14 amino acids. Germline CDR1 reads DFQATT; CDR2 reads SNEGSKA (reference sequence). Trimming cost V 3 bases and J 2 bases; bases outside gene matches: 4. Sequencing used immunoSEQ multiplex PCR; TCRdb keeps in-frame clones, though not all of them. The sample contains approximately 28,000 clones, approximately 80% of which appear only once.

The chain recombines TRBV20-1 with TRBJ2-7; 10 nucleotides match TRBD1. The clonotype comes from a human donor who had a prior SARS-CoV-2 infection. Sequenced material: CD4+ T cells from PBMCs cultured with HCoV-NL63 spike peptides, taken before COVID-19 vaccination. CDR3 nucleotides: TGCAGTGCTAGTGGACAGGGGGGCGCCTACGAGCAGTACTTC. This gives the protein CSASGQGGAYEQYF.